Reported below is one T cell receptor (beta chain). Antigen: not known. The length of the CDR3 is 13 residues. Germline CDR1 is SGHVS and CDR2 is FNYEAQ. Deletions cut 4 bases from V and 5 bases from J, with 8 bases between. The sample comes from a study of radiotherapy plus CTLA-4 blockade in lung cancer. Across the study: Across the patients, objective responses occurred in more than 15%, and disease control in about 29%. General observations from the study: Response was reportedly best predicted by early blood T cell clone dynamics, with interferon-beta.

Generated by immunoSEQ multiplex PCR, the TCRdb table keeps only in-frame clones and is missing some. In the table there are 90,000 to 130,000 clones, 81% of which are singletons. Participants had chemo-refractory metastatic non-small-cell lung cancer and were treated with focal radiation plus ipilimumab CTLA-4 blockade. Sequencing used peripheral blood, obtained from a patient treated with radiotherapy plus ipilimumab. The sequence was collected from a human donor with non-small cell lung cancer that progressed on radiotherapy plus ipilimumab. Some clones in this sample may be carry-over from other donors' samples. The chain joins TRBV7-6 to TRBJ1-4; D perhaps matches TRBD1 (6 bases). In nucleotides, the CDR3 is TGTGCCAGCAGCTCCGGGACAAATGAAAAACTGTTTTTT. It codes for CASSSGTNEKLFF.